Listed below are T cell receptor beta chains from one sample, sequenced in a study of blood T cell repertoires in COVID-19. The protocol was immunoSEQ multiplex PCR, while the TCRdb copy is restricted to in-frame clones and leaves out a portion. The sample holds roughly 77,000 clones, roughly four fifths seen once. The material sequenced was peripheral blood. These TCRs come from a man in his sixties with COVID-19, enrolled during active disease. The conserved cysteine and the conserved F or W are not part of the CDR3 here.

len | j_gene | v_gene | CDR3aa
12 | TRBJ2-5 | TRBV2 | ASSGGTGRETQY
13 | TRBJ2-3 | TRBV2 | ASTLTTTSTDTQY
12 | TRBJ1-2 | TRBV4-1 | ASSQEGPAGGYT
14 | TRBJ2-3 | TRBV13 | ASSLATGSRSDTQY
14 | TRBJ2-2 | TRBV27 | ASSFGYRVGTGELF
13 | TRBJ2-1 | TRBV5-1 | ASSLGVSSYNEQF
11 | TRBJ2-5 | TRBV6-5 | ASRDRVVETQY
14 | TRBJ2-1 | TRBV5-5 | ASSRTSGSSYNEQF
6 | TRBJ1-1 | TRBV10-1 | ASSVFS
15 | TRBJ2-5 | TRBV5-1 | ASSFGLADFRGETQY
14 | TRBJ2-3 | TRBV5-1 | ASSFRGQGGTDTQY
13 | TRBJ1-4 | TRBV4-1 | ASSQAGATNEKLF
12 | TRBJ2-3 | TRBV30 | ASPLADSTDTQY
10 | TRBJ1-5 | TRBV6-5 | ASGTFGQPQH
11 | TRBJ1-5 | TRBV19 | ASAGGGNQPQH
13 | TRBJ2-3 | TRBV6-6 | ASRGTSGLPDTQY
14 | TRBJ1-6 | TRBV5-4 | ASSTQDRLYNSPLH
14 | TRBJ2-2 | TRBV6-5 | ASSYSGTGWAGELF
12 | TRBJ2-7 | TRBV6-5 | ASSLRTGAYEQY
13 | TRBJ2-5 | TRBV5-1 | ASSLGLGAQETQY
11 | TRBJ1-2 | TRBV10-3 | AISEGEGYGYT
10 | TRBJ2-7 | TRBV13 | ASSSSPFEQY
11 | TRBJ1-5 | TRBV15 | ATSRGGSQPQH